Here is one T cell receptor (beta chain) with its context. The method was immunoSEQ multiplex PCR; TCRdb's version includes in-frame clones alone and lacks a portion of them. The sample has about 260,000 clones, 80% to 90% seen once; the top ten hold approximately 2.2%. The CDR3 spans 19 residues. The germline gives CDR1 MNHEY, CDR2 SMNVEV (reference sequence). After removal of 5 bases from V and 0 bases from J, the junction contained 13 bases not matched to a gene. These data come from a study of blood T cell repertoires in COVID-19. Study summary: Sources were T cells, B-cell-depleted T cells, or PBMCs; the material itself was cDNA or gDNA.

Sequenced material: peripheral blood. The receptor comes from a woman aged 45-65 years with acute or convalescent COVID-19. V and J are TRBV27 and TRBJ2-6; 7 bases are a match to TRBD1. CDR3 DNA: TGTGCCAGCAGTCCCTTGGCGGACAGGTTTAGCTCTGGGGCCAACGTCCTGACTTTC. Translating it yields CASSPLADRFSSGANVLTF. Complete variable domain (other parts from reference TRBV27 and TRBJ2-6): EAQVTQNPRYLITVTGKKLTVTCSQNMNHEYMSWYRQDPGLGLRQIYYSMNVEVTDKGDVPEGYKVSRKEKRNFPLILESPSPNQTSLYFCASSPLADRFSSGANVLTFGAGSRLTVL.